Listed below are T cell receptor beta chains from one sample, sequenced in a study of regulatory T cells in long-lasting Graves disease. MiXCR, applied by TCRdb to the multiplex PCR reads, yields one record per CDR3 protein. The sample has approximately 400,000 distinct CDR3 sequences, just under 15% seen once. This sample was also put to use in a study of T cells in Graves' hyperthyroidism and ophthalmopathy.

Specimen: peripheral blood mononuclear cells (PBMCs), collected at new diagnosis, from a patient treated with antithyroid drugs. The receptors stem from a woman aged 25 to 45 with Graves disease. The CDR3 runs from the conserved cysteine through the conserved F or W. A D gene is named only where the DNA matches it firmly. Size is omitted from some rows. Given values are once, few, many or a class for expanded clones.

cdr3_length | clone_size | j_call | v_call | d_call | cdr3_aa | cdr3_nt
15 | few | TRBJ2-1 | TRBV24-1 | TRBD2 | CATSATSGSFNEQFF | TGTGCCACCAGTGCCACTAGCGGGAGTTTTAATGAGCAGTTCTTC
15 | many | TRBJ2-1 | TRBV3-1 | TRBD2 | CASRSEGGPHNEQFF | TGTGCCAGCCGTAGCGAGGGAGGGCCACACAATGAGCAGTTCTTC
14 | many | TRBJ2-5 | TRBV28 | - | CATLGGTSMKTQYF | TGTGCCACCTTAGGGGGAACTAGCATGAAGACCCAGTACTTC
13 | - | TRBJ2-7 | TRBV6-2/TRBV6-3 | TRBD1 | CASVEDRVDEQYF | TGTGCCAGCGTCGAGGACAGGGTCGACGAGCAGTACTTC
11 | - | TRBJ2-7 | TRBV29-1 | - | CSVGGQDEQYF | TGCAGCGTTGGGGGGCAGGACGAGCAGTACTTC
16 | many | TRBJ2-2 | TRBV5-1 | TRBD2 | CASSLGLAGETGELFF | TGCGCCAGCAGCTTGGGACTAGCGGGAGAGACCGGGGAGCTGTTTTTT
13 | many | TRBJ1-5 | TRBV30 | - | CAWSEGSNQPQHF | TGTGCCTGGAGTGAGGGCAGCAATCAGCCCCAGCATTTT
14 | many | TRBJ2-1 | TRBV28 | - | CASRTATDYNEQFF | TGTGCCAGCAGAACAGCGACTGATTACAATGAGCAGTTCTTC
17 | many | TRBJ1-2 | TRBV30 | TRBD1 | CAWRWEGQGPTNYGYTF | TGTGCCTGGAGATGGGAGGGACAGGGCCCTACTAACTATGGCTACACCTTC
19 | many | TRBJ2-1 | TRBV5-1 | TRBD2 | CASSLKPLSGTSGYNEQFF | TGCGCCAGCAGCTTGAAGCCCCTATCCGGGACTAGCGGATACAATGAGCAGTTCTTC
18 | few | TRBJ1-6 | TRBV4-1 | - | CASSQGPEGGFYNSPLHF | TGCGCCAGCAGCCAAGGCCCGGAGGGGGGGTTCTATAATTCACCCCTCCACTTT
12 | - | TRBJ2-2 | TRBV15 | - | CATSRDSGELFF | TGTGCCACCAGCAGAGACTCCGGGGAGCTGTTTTTT
17 | - | TRBJ2-5 | TRBV7-3 | TRBD2 | CANSLGVTSDNQETQYF | TGTGCCAACAGCTTAGGGGTTACTAGCGATAACCAAGAGACCCAGTACTTC
14 | few | TRBJ2-6 | TRBV14 | - | CASSQGLAANVLTF | TGTGCCAGCAGCCAGGGTTTGGCGGCCAACGTCCTGACTTTC
15 | many | TRBJ1-2 | TRBV18 | - | CASSPAWRSSYGYTF | TGTGCCAGCTCACCCGCCTGGCGCAGCTCCTATGGCTACACCTTC
16 | few | TRBJ2-6 | TRBV19 | TRBD1 | CASMDRRSSGANVLTF | TGTGCCAGTATGGACAGGAGATCATCTGGGGCCAACGTCCTGACTTTC